The source of this TCR beta chain is a study of cytomegalovirus exposure and HLA in healthy donors. About the study: Unique TCRs numbering around 85 million, obtained from HLA-typed donors, made up an early data release. General study findings and limits: Earlier results showed most TCR beta V segments being productive about 87% or about 30% of the time. For TCR beta chains, V- and J-gene trimming was later linked to a missense DCLRE1C variant. A few chains tied to CMV proved CMV antigen-specific in vitro.

Amplification used 60 Vbeta primers and 13 Jbeta primers. Clones were sequenced by immunoSEQ multiplex PCR, and TCRdb holds only the in-frame ones, with some missing. The sample lists roughly 77,000 clones; around 10% were seen once. With respect to this clone: Its antigen is not identified.

V shed 5 bases and J shed 0 bases, with 15 bases lying between them. The CDR3 length is 16 residues. Germline V gives CDR1 SEHNR, CDR2 FQNEAQ (reference sequence). This clonotype was obtained from a man aged 60 to 69 in good health and CMV-seropositive. The V call is TRBV7-9, the J call TRBJ2-3; tentative D call: TRBD1 (5 bases). The sequenced sample consisted of PBMCs. As DNA, the CDR3 is TGTGCCAGCAGCCCCCTAAGGGGCGGCAGCACAGATACGCAGTATTTT. Amino acid sequence: CASSPLRGGSTDTQYF.